This is a list of T cell receptor beta chains from one sample in a study of cytomegalovirus exposure and HLA in healthy donors. The data were produced by immunoSEQ multiplex PCR, yet TCRdb's version contains in-frame clones alone and is incomplete. Here the sample spans about 160,000 clones, roughly 80% being singletons. The source material was PBMCs. The source is a male donor in good health and CMV-seropositive. Both conserved end residues are part of each CDR3. The D gene is left open where the match is weak. Clone size is stated in some rows and not others, as once, few, many or a class when expanded.

>.|TRBJ1-1|.|TRBV5-1
CASSLASEAGTEAFF
TGCGCCAGCAGCTTGGCCTCAGAGGCGGGCACTGAAGCTTTCTTT
>.|TRBJ1-2|.|TRBV27
CASSSRTGNGYTF
TGTGCCAGCAGTTCACGGACGGGAAATGGCTACACCTTC
>TRBD1|TRBJ2-1|.|TRBV19
CASKKTGTGEDEQFF
TGTGCCAGTAAAAAGACCGGGACAGGGGAGGATGAGCAGTTCTTC
>TRBD1|TRBJ1-2|.|TRBV19
CATTGGAGGAPNYGYTF
TGTGCCACTACAGGGGGCGCTGGGGGGGCTCCTAACTATGGCTACACCTTC
>.|TRBJ2-3|.|TRBV6-5
CASSVRQYTDTQYF
TGTGCCAGCAGTGTCCGACAGTACACAGATACGCAGTATTTT
>.|TRBJ1-5|.|TRBV19
CASTLQGRVDQPQHF
TGTGCCAGTACCCTACAAGGGCGGGTGGATCAGCCCCAGCATTTT
>TRBD2|TRBJ2-2|.|TRBV7-9
CASSPPGLANTGELFF
TGTGCCAGCAGCCCGCCGGGACTAGCGAACACCGGGGAGCTGTTTTTT
>TRBD2|TRBJ2-1|.|TRBV5-1
CASSLREGSSYNEQFF
TGCGCCAGCAGCTTGCGGGAGGGATCCTCCTACAATGAGCAGTTCTTC
>TRBD2|TRBJ2-2|.|TRBV18
CASSPLASGSGIVLGTGELFF
TGTGCCAGCTCACCACTTGCTAGCGGGAGTGGGATAGTGTTGGGTACCGGGGAGCTGTTTTTT
>TRBD1|TRBJ2-4|.|TRBV7-9
CASSATGGWDIQYF
TGTGCCAGCAGCGCCACAGGGGGCTGGGACATTCAGTACTTC
>TRBD1|TRBJ1-5|.|TRBV5-6
CASSVGTGPQPQHF
TGTGCCAGCAGCGTCGGGACAGGCCCCCAGCCCCAGCATTTT
>.|TRBJ2-1|.|TRBV7-9
CASSSSRGVYNEQFF
TGTGCCAGCAGCTCCTCTCGAGGCGTTTACAATGAGCAGTTCTTC
>.|TRBJ1-4|.|TRBV29-1
CSAKFGSWNEKLFF
TGCAGCGCTAAATTCGGGAGTTGGAATGAAAAACTGTTTTTT
>TRBD2|TRBJ2-1|.|TRBV2
CASRASGVPNEQFF
TGTGCCAGCCGGGCTAGCGGAGTGCCCAATGAGCAGTTCTTC
>.|TRBJ2-7|.|TRBV5-8
CASSPTGTGFYEQYF
TGTGCCAGCAGTCCAACCGGGACTGGCTTCTACGAGCAGTACTTC
>TRBD1|TRBJ2-7|.|TRBV29-1
CSGAQGAYEQYF
TGCAGCGGAGCACAGGGGGCCTACGAGCAGTACTTC
>TRBD2|TRBJ2-1|.|TRBV27
CASSLRLAGTGLDEQFF
TGTGCCAGCAGTTTACGACTAGCGGGGACGGGCTTGGATGAGCAGTTCTTC
>TRBD1|TRBJ1-1|.|TRBV29-1
CSATPGQALMLSAFF
TGCAGCGCAACTCCGGGACAGGCACTAATGCTTTCGGCTTTCTTT
>TRBD2|TRBJ2-5|few|TRBV30
CAWSVFSGRETQYF
TGTGCCTGGAGTGTGTTTAGCGGGAGAGAGACCCAGTACTTC
>.|TRBJ1-5|.|TRBV18
CASSPEVNQPQHF
TGTGCCAGCTCACCCGAGGTAAATCAGCCCCAGCATTTT
>.|TRBJ1-2|.|TRBV7-9
CASSTETDYYGYTF
TGTGCCAGCAGCACTGAGACAGACTACTATGGCTACACCTTC
>TRBD2|TRBJ2-3|.|TRBV9
CASSVTSGSTDTQYF
TGTGCCAGCAGCGTAACTAGCGGAAGCACAGATACGCAGTATTTT
>.|TRBJ2-7|.|TRBV1
CTSSQLRLADPTYEQYF
TGCACCAGCAGCCAACTTCGCCTAGCGGATCCTACCTACGAGCAGTACTTC
>.|TRBJ1-5|.|TRBV2
CASSDPVRHLNQPQHF
TGTGCCAGCAGTGACCCAGTGAGACACCTGAATCAGCCCCAGCATTTT
>.|TRBJ2-1|.|TRBV7-3
CASSLNGGYEQFF
TGTGCCAGCAGCTTAAATGGGGGGTATGAGCAGTTCTTC
>TRBD1|TRBJ2-7|.|TRBV18
CASSLPDRDEQYF
TGTGCCAGCTCACTCCCGGACAGGGACGAGCAGTACTTC
>TRBD1|TRBJ1-5|few|TRBV28
CASSLRRGTQPQHF
TGTGCCAGCAGTTTACGCAGGGGGACCCAGCCCCAGCATTTT
>.|TRBJ1-1|.|TRBV6-5
CASSTQGRGKTEAFF
TGTGCCAGCAGTACGCAGGGGCGGGGGAAAACTGAAGCTTTCTTT
>.|TRBJ1-5|.|TRBV9
CASSVGQGFGNQPQHF
TGTGCCAGCAGCGTAGGCCAGGGGTTTGGCAATCAGCCCCAGCATTTT
>TRBD2|TRBJ2-3|.|TRBV12-5
CASGLGLAGARDTQYF
TGTGCTAGTGGTCTTGGACTAGCGGGAGCGAGGGATACGCAGTATTTT
>TRBD2|TRBJ2-2|.|TRBV18
CASSPPSGNYGGELFF
TGTGCCAGCTCACCACCTAGCGGGAACTATGGCGGGGAGCTGTTTTTT
>.|TRBJ2-1|.|TRBV1
CTSSHPGTSVLIYNEQFF
TGCACCAGCAGCCACCCCGGGACTAGCGTCCTAATTTACAATGAGCAGTTCTTC
>TRBD2|TRBJ2-7|.|TRBV5-1
CASSRGEWSGPEQYF
TGCGCCAGCAGCCGGGGGGAATGGTCAGGCCCCGAGCAGTACTTC
>TRBD1|TRBJ2-7|.|TRBV5-4
CASSSGQGRNEQYF
TGTGCCAGCAGCTCGGGACAGGGGAGGAACGAGCAGTACTTC
>.|TRBJ2-7|.|TRBV28
CASSGPGTNSYEQYF
TGTGCCAGCAGTGGGCCGGGGACAAACTCCTACGAGCAGTACTTC
>TRBD1|TRBJ1-1|.|TRBV28
CASSFPGGMNTEAFF
TGTGCCAGCAGTTTCCCAGGGGGTATGAACACTGAAGCTTTCTTT
>TRBD2|TRBJ2-3|.|TRBV9
CASSVSLGTITQNTQYF
TGTGCCAGCAGCGTATCATTGGGGACTATCACACAAAATACGCAGTATTTT
>TRBD1|TRBJ2-3|.|TRBV6-6
CASRWDSTSSTDTQYF
TGTGCCAGCCGGTGGGACAGTACCTCTAGCACAGATACGCAGTATTTT
>TRBD2|TRBJ2-7|.|TRBV27
CASSLRGEEQYF
TGTGCCAGCAGTTTACGGGGGGAGGAGCAGTACTTC
>.|TRBJ2-2|.|TRBV2
CASRERDLLTGELFF
TGTGCCAGCAGGGAGAGGGACTTACTTACCGGGGAGCTGTTTTTT
>TRBD2|TRBJ2-1|once|TRBV9
CASSLGTTVNNEQFF
TGTGCCAGCAGCCTAGGGACTACGGTAAACAATGAGCAGTTCTTC
>TRBD2|TRBJ2-7|.|TRBV7-9
CASSYSGLAGGGQYF
TGTGCCAGCAGCTATAGCGGACTAGCGGGAGGCGGGCAGTACTTC
>.|TRBJ2-5|.|TRBV9
CASSVEGGGGQETQYF
TGTGCCAGCAGCGTAGAAGGAGGGGGGGGTCAAGAGACCCAGTACTTC
>.|TRBJ1-4|.|TRBV14
CASSQETGGLGEKLFF
TGTGCCAGCAGCCAAGAGACGGGGGGGTTGGGAGAAAAACTGTTTTTT
>TRBD2|TRBJ2-4|once|TRBV11-2
CASSGPGLGDIQYF
TGTGCCAGCAGCGGGCCGGGACTAGGGGACATTCAGTACTTC
>TRBD2|TRBJ2-1|once|TRBV10-3
CAIMGTSGYNEQFF
TGTGCCATCATGGGGACTAGCGGCTACAATGAGCAGTTCTTC
>TRBD1|TRBJ1-3|.|TRBV15
CATSRETGTALGNTIYF
TGTGCCACCAGCAGAGAGACCGGGACAGCCCTGGGGAACACCATATATTTT
>.|TRBJ2-2|.|TRBV30
CAVNPSGTNTGELFF
TGTGCTGTAAACCCTTCCGGGACGAACACCGGGGAGCTGTTTTTT
>.|TRBJ2-1|few|TRBV27
CASSFEAGPYNEQFF
TGTGCCAGCAGCTTTGAGGCGGGGCCCTACAATGAGCAGTTCTTC
>.|TRBJ1-6|once|TRBV6-6
CASGETFSYNSPLHF
TGTGCCAGCGGAGAGACTTTCTCCTATAATTCACCCCTCCACTTT
>TRBD1|TRBJ1-2|once|TRBV29-1
CSVVGQQRGYTF
TGCAGCGTTGTGGGACAGCAGCGAGGCTACACCTTC
>.|TRBJ1-5|.|TRBV21-1
CASRKIPGQGKGQPQHF
TGTGCCAGCAGGAAAATACCGGGACAGGGGAAAGGTCAGCCCCAGCATTTT
>TRBD1|TRBJ2-7|.|TRBV27
CASSLGTVYEQYF
TGTGCCAGCAGCTTAGGGACAGTCTACGAGCAGTACTTC
>.|TRBJ1-1|.|TRBV18
CASSAGERTEAFF
TGTGCCAGCTCGGCCGGGGAACGCACTGAAGCTTTCTTT
>.|TRBJ1-3|.|TRBV4-1
CASSHARMGSSGNTIYF
TGCGCCAGCAGCCATGCTCGTATGGGGAGCTCTGGAAACACCATATATTTT